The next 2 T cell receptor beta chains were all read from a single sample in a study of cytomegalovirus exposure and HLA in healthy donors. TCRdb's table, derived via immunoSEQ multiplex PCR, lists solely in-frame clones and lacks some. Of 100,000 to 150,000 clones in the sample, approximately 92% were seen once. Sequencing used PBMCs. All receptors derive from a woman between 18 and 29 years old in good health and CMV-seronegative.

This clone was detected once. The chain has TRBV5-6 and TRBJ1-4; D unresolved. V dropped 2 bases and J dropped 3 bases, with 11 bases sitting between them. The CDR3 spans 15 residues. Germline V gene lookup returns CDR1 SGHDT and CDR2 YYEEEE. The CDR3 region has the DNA TGTGCCAGCAGCTTTGGCGGTTATGCTAATGAAAAACTGTTTTTT. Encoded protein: CASSFGGYANEKLFF.

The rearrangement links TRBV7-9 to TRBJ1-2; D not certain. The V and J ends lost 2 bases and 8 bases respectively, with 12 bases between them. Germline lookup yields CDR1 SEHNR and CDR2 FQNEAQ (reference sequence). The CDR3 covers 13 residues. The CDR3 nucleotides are TGTGCCAGCAGCTTATCCCGGGGTGCCGGCTACACCTTC. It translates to CASSLSRGAGYTF.